The 26 T cell receptor beta chains below come from one sample, sequenced in a study of PD-1 blockade in classical Hodgkin lymphoma. Produced via immunoSEQ multiplex PCR; TCRdb's table is partial and in-frame only. The sample has about 50,000 clones; under 80% are singletons. Time point denoted: cycle 4 day 1 (C4D1), after 6 weeks of nivolumab. Each patient relapsed following autologous stem cell transplantation, and prior brentuximab vedotin exposure differed. This sample comprised peripheral blood mononuclear cells (PBMCs), obtained before the fourth cycle of nivolumab. These receptors originate from a human donor with classical Hodgkin lymphoma.

This clone showed up just once. This rearrangement joins TRBV28 to TRBJ2-3; 12 bases line up with TRBD2. From germline, CDR1 is MDHEN and CDR2 SYDVKM. Trimming cost V 5 bases and J 6 bases; bases outside gene matches: 9. The CDR3 extends over 16 amino acids. This CDR3 is CASSESSGRVPDTQYF. CDR3 bases: TGTGCCAGCAGTGAATCTAGCGGGAGGGTTCCCGATACGCAGTATTTT.

This clone was found a few times. The J gene is TRBJ1-4, the V gene TRBV7-9, with D possibly being TRBD1 (6 bases). Per the germline V gene, CDR1 is SEHNR and CDR2 is FQNEAQ (reference sequence). This CDR3 spans 17 amino acids. V shed 4 bases and J shed 5 bases, with 20 bases lying between them. CDR3 region: CASSSTRLKQGNEKLFF. The CDR3 nucleotides are TGTGCCAGCAGCTCCACACGACTAAAACAGGGCAATGAAAAACTGTTTTTT.

The chain has TRBV7-9 and TRBJ2-2; D may be TRBD1 (6 bases). Trimming removed 5 bases at V and 0 bases at J, with 19 bases between. Germline V gives CDR1 SEHNR, CDR2 FQNEAQ (reference sequence). This CDR3 contains 18 residues. The CDR3 bases are TGTGCCAGCAGCCCTAGACCCGGACAGCCCGCGAACACCGGGGAGCTGTTTTTT. This translates into CASSPRPGQPANTGELFF. Using reference TRBV7-9 and TRBJ2-2 for the parts outside the CDR3, the full variable domain is DTGVSQNPRHKITKRGQNVTFRCDPISEHNRLYWYRQTLGQGPEFLTYFQNEAQLEKSRLLSDRFSAERPKGSFSTLEIQRTEQGDSAMYLCASSPRPGQPANTGELFFGEGSRLTVL.

CDR3 amino acids: CASSIKGVGTEAFF. CDR3 coding DNA: TGTGCCAGTAGTATAAAGGGGGTTGGCACTGAAGCTTTCTTT. This chain connects TRBV19 to TRBJ1-1; tentatively, D is TRBD1 (6 bases). This CDR3 has 14 residues. Germline CDR1 and CDR2: LNHDA and SQIVND (reference sequence). The V and J ends lost 2 bases and 4 bases respectively, with 11 bases between them.

J is TRBJ1-3 and V is TRBV6-4; D possibly corresponds to TRBD1 (6 bases). CDR3 length: 16 residues. Deletions cut 7 bases from V and 2 bases from J, with 18 bases between. Looked up from germline, CDR1 is MRHNA and CDR2 is SNTAGT. In DNA, the CDR3 is TGTGCCAGCACCGCGGGAGAGGGGGGCCCTGGAAACACCATATATTTT. Protein product: CASTAGEGGPGNTIYF.

The chain combines TRBV7-9 with TRBJ2-1, with D possibly TRBD2 on 6 matching bases. Between the trimmed V and J ends, which lost 5 bases and 1 base, there was a span of 12 bases. From germline, CDR1 is SEHNR and CDR2 FQNEAQ (reference sequence). The CDR3 contains 15 residues. As DNA, the CDR3 is TGTGCCAGCAGCCCCCGGGAGAGATCCTACAATGAGCAGTTCTTC. This sequence encodes CASSPRERSYNEQFF.

This rearrangement joins TRBV18 to TRBJ2-1, with TRBD2 matching over 14 bases. The CDR3 covers 18 residues. V was clipped by 5 bases and J by 7 bases; unmatched bases: 13. CDR1 and CDR2 from the germline V gene are KGHSH and LQKENI. The CDR3 nucleotides are TGTGCCAGCTCAGTGACCGGGACTAGCGGGAGTTATTGGAATGAGCAGTTCTTC. Residues: CASSVTGTSGSYWNEQFF.

The chain joins TRBV6-5 to TRBJ2-3, with 8 positions matching TRBD2. With 4 bases clipped from V and 4 bases from J, the junction kept 10 bases outside the gene matches. The CDR3 spans 16 residues. From germline, CDR1 is MNHEY and CDR2 SVGAGI. The CDR3 bases are TGTGCCAGCAGTTCCTTAGCGGGGAAACCCGCAGATACGCAGTATTTT. Translation gives CASSSLAGKPADTQYF.

The J gene is TRBJ2-3, the V gene TRBV4-1, with TRBD2 matching over 7 bases. CDR3 length: 15 amino acids. After removal of 0 bases from V and 6 bases from J, the junction contained 6 bases not matched to a gene. Germline values: CDR1 MGHRA, CDR2 YSYEKL. CDR3 coding DNA: TGCGCCAGCAGCCAAGACGCGGGAGAACGGGATACGCAGTATTTT. It yields the protein CASSQDAGERDTQYF.

This clone has only one observation. The chain recombines TRBV4-2 with TRBJ2-1; D may be TRBD2 (6 bases). The germline V and J ends were trimmed by 0 bases and 8 bases, with 8 bases remaining between them. The CDR3 length is 13 residues. Germline values: CDR1 LGHNA, CDR2 YNFKEQ. The CDR3, as DNA: TGTGCCAGCAGCCAAGACTGGGGGGATGAGCAGTTCTTC. Its protein is CASSQDWGDEQFF.

The gene calls are TRBV28 and TRBJ2-1; 14 nucleotides align to TRBD2. Trimming removed 5 bases from V and 8 bases from J; junction bases left unmatched: 11. Germline V gene data show CDR1 as MDHEN and CDR2 as SYDVKM. CDR3 length: 17 amino acids. CDR3 DNA sequence: TGTGCCAGCAGTGCCCTCGGGACTAGCGGGAGAGGCGATGAGCAGTTCTTC. It translates to CASSALGTSGRGDEQFF.

V and J are TRBV9 and TRBJ2-7; 7 bases line up with TRBD1. V trimming: 3 bases; J trimming: 2 bases; junction bases outside the gene matches: 8. Per germline, CDR1 SGDLS and CDR2 YYNGEE. The CDR3 contains 15 residues. CDR3 nucleotide sequence: TGTGCCAGCAGCGCAAAGACAGGGCGTCCCTACGAGCAGTACTTC. Amino acid sequence: CASSAKTGRPYEQYF. The full variable domain, completed using reference TRBV9 and TRBJ2-7, is DSGVTQTPKHLITATGQRVTLRCSPRSGDLSVYWYQQSLDQGLQFLIQYYNGEERAKGNILERFSAQQFPDLHSELNLSSLELGDSALYFCASSAKTGRPYEQYFGPGTRLTVT.

The chain uses TRBV4-1 and TRBJ1-4; D unresolved. The V end was cut by 3 bases, the J end by 5 bases, with 10 bases between. This CDR3 contains 14 residues. CDR1 MGHRA and CDR2 YSYEKL come from the germline V gene. Here the CDR3 DNA reads TGCGCCAGCAGCCAGGTCGGAACCAATGAAAAACTGTTTTTT. Its protein is CASSQVGTNEKLFF.

V gene TRBV25-1 combines with J gene TRBJ2-3; 10 positions agree with TRBD2. V was pared by 5 bases and J by 8 bases, with 10 bases of the junction left unmatched. The CDR3 is made up of 15 amino acids. Germline values: CDR1 MGHDK, CDR2 SYGVNS. CDR3 DNA sequence: TGTGCCAGCAGTCCAGGAGCGGGAGGGCTTACTACGCAGTATTTT. This sequence encodes CASSPGAGGLTTQYF.

DNA for the CDR3: TGTGCCAGTAGTATGGATAGGGGTCCGCCCCAGCATTTT. This codes for CASSMDRGPPQHF. The chain recombines TRBV19 with TRBJ1-5; perhaps TRBD1 as D (5 bases). Trimming cost V 3 bases and J 9 bases, with 12 bases left between them. The CDR3 covers 13 residues. CDR1 and CDR2 from the germline V gene are LNHDA and SQIVND (reference sequence).

CDR3 DNA: TGCGCCAGCAGCCCCGTGGGCAGGAGTAGCACAGATACGCAGTATTTT. This gives the protein CASSPVGRSSTDTQYF. The chain combines TRBV5-1 with TRBJ2-3; no definite D call. This CDR3 is built from 16 residues. V was clipped by 4 bases and J by 0 bases, with 15 bases between them. The germline V gene encodes CDR1 SGHRS and CDR2 YFSETQ.

The rearrangement joins TRBV19 to TRBJ1-5; TRBD1 matches 8 bases. In germline, CDR1 is LNHDA, CDR2 SQIVND (reference sequence). CDR3 length: 13 amino acids. The ends lost 5 bases at V and 4 bases at J; junction bases unmatched: 1. CDR3 coding DNA: TGTGCCAGTAGTGACAGGGGAAATCAGCCCCAGCATTTT. Protein sequence: CASSDRGNQPQHF.

This clone came up a few times. The chain couples TRBV28 to TRBJ2-7; 7 bases align to TRBD2. J was trimmed by 4 bases and V by 7 bases; bases with no gene match: 1. This CDR3 comprises 11 residues. Germline V gene sequence: CDR1 MDHEN, CDR2 SYDVKM. CDR3 sequence reads: CASTSGYEQYF. The CDR3 DNA sequence: TGTGCCAGCACTAGCGGTTACGAGCAGTACTTC.

This clone was observed a handful of times. The V gene is TRBV7-6, the J gene TRBJ1-5; possibly TRBD1 for D (5 bases). Trimming removed 4 bases from V and 1 base from J, with 8 bases in between. The V gene's germline CDR1 is SGHVS and CDR2 FNYEAQ. This CDR3 contains 14 residues. CDR3 protein: CASSWDESNQPQHF. The CDR3 region has the DNA TGTGCCAGCAGCTGGGACGAGAGCAATCAGCCCCAGCATTTT.

J is TRBJ2-1 and V is TRBV11-3; TRBD2 aligns across 8 bases. Trimming took 5 bases from V and 8 from J; bases not matched to a gene: 8. Germline CDR1 reads SGHNT; CDR2 reads YENEEA. The CDR3 has 14 residues. As DNA, the CDR3 is TGTGCCAGCAGCCCCCGGACTAGCCGCGATGAGCAGTTCTTC. It specifies CASSPRTSRDEQFF.

This chain connects TRBV28 to TRBJ1-2; D is unclear. In germline, CDR1 is MDHEN, CDR2 SYDVKM. The CDR3 covers 13 residues. V gave up 3 bases and J gave up 2 bases, with 7 bases separating them. This chain's CDR3 is CASSFYPNYGYTF. In DNA form, the CDR3 reads TGTGCCAGCAGTTTTTACCCCAACTATGGCTACACCTTC.

The rearrangement joins TRBV7-9 to TRBJ2-7, with 9 positions matching TRBD1. The CDR3 extends over 15 amino acids. J lost 4 bases, V lost 2 bases, and 6 bases had no gene match. CDR1 and CDR2 (germline): SEHNR, FQNEAQ (reference sequence). The CDR3 DNA reads TGTGCCAGCAGCTTAAACAGGGGGCTGGCGTACGAGCAGTACTTC. This codes for CASSLNRGLAYEQYF.

The V and J genes are TRBV7-9 and TRBJ1-1; perhaps TRBD1 as D (5 bases). Trimming cost V 6 bases and J 13 bases, with 21 bases left between them. This CDR3 contains 13 residues. Germline CDR1 is SEHNR and CDR2 is FQNEAQ (reference sequence). CDR3 nucleotide sequence: TGTGCCAGCAGTTCCCAGGCCGGGACGTTGGTTTTCTTT. As protein: CASSSQAGTLVFF.

The V and J genes are TRBV9 and TRBJ1-2; 9 bases are a match to TRBD1. This CDR3 contains 13 residues. V shed 3 bases, J shed 6 bases, and the junction held 3 bases outside the gene matches. Germline CDR1 SGDLS, CDR2 YYNGEE. CDR3 protein: CASSARTGDGYTF. CDR3 coding DNA: TGTGCCAGCAGCGCCCGGACAGGGGATGGCTACACCTTC.

The chain uses TRBV29-1 and TRBJ2-3; the match to TRBD2 covers 9 bases. The CDR3 extends over 14 amino acids. V shed 4 bases, J shed 7 bases, and the junction held 9 bases outside the gene matches. Germline-derived CDR1 and CDR2 are SQVTM and ANQGSEA. The CDR3 coding sequence is TGCAGCGTTGGGGTGGCGGGAGGGAGGAATACGCAGTATTTT. As protein: CSVGVAGGRNTQYF.

This chain joins TRBV5-6 and TRBJ1-5; 9 nucleotides agree with TRBD1. Losses at the gene ends were 0 bases for V and 4 bases for J; bases not matched to a gene: 2. Looked up from germline, CDR1 is SGHDT and CDR2 is YYEEEE. The CDR3 length is 15 residues. The CDR3 here is CASSLVGTGNQPQHF. For the CDR3, the DNA is TGTGCCAGCAGCTTGGTTGGGACAGGGAATCAGCCCCAGCATTTT. The full variable domain, its missing parts supplied by reference TRBV5-6 and TRBJ1-5, is DAGVTQSPTHLIKTRGQQVTLRCSPKSGHDTVSWYQQALGQGPQFIFQYYEEEERQRGNFPDRFSGHQFPNYSSELNVNALLLGDSALYLCASSLVGTGNQPQHFGDGTRLSIL.